This T cell receptor beta chain was documented in a study of cytotoxic CD8 clonotypes in ibrutinib-treated CLL. About the study: Mean productive templates were around 260,000; mean productive rearrangements were 94,082. The study, taken as a whole, reports: The study found baseline clonality above age-matched healthy donors, tracking circulating CD8+ T-cell counts.

To note about this clone: The antigen is unknown.

Targeted sequencing depth ranged from 1 in 200,000 to 1 in 1 million T cells. Measured with immunoSEQ multiplex PCR; TCRdb has only the in-frame clones, and not every one. The sample contains some 120,000 clones, around four fifths of which appear only once. V shed 5 bases and J shed 2 bases, with 13 bases lying between them. Germline assignment: CDR1 MNHEY and CDR2 SVGAGI. This CDR3 is built from 14 residues. TCR beta libraries used 2 to 2.5 micrograms of genomic DNA from cryopreserved PBMCs. Sequenced here: PBMCs, sampled after 24 months of ibrutinib treatment. The TCR was taken from a human donor with chronic lymphocytic leukemia. The rearrangement joins TRBV6-5 to TRBJ2-7; no definite D call. CDR3 in amino acids: CASSPARSPYEQYF. In DNA form, the CDR3 reads TGTGCCAGCAGTCCCGCTCGGTCCCCCTACGAGCAGTACTTC.